The sequence of this TCR beta chain was determined in a study of tumor and adjacent non-tumor tissue in lung cancer. Study observations and caveats: Top 100 clones took a larger repertoire share in normal lung. Shorter survival was associated with higher TCR diversity in tumors.

The library came from three nested PCR rounds adapted from ARM-PCR protocols. TCRdb itself ran the multiplex PCR reads through MiXCR, one entry per CDR3 protein. The sample has 120,000 or so distinct CDR3 sequences, 66% seen once. A note on this clonotype: The antigen remains undetermined. A read error is likely, as this CDR3 ends without the conserved phenylalanine or tryptophan.

No cell sorting was done before RNA was extracted from the tissue. Chemotherapy-naive patients with new lung cancer underwent thoracic surgery in China, August–late 2014. This clonotype originated in a man between 25 and 39 years old with non-small cell lung cancer. Sequencing was done on a sample of lung tumor tissue.

The CDR3 loop reads CASRLEAGGQETQYS. In nucleotides, the CDR3 is TGTGCCAGCCGCTTAGAAGCGGGAGGTCAAGAGACCCAGTACTCC. The genes are TRBV11-3 and TRBJ2-5, with 9 bases lining up with TRBD2. This CDR3 region has 15 residues. Germline values: CDR1 SGHNT, CDR2 YENEEA.